Listed here is a single T cell receptor (beta chain). Its antigen is not known. The V gene end was trimmed by 7 bases and the J gene end by 7 bases; junction bases not matched to a gene: 13. CDR3 length equals 16 residues. CDR1 SEHNR and CDR2 FQNEAQ come from the germline V gene (reference sequence). Researchers used 5'RACE with constant-segment primers to make TCR alpha and TCR beta cDNA libraries that carry sample barcodes and UMIs. TCRdb re-called the 5' RACE reads with MiXCR, one entry per CDR3 protein. The sample holds 50,000 to 60,000 distinct CDR3 sequences, 25% to 30% seen once. The data were taken from a study of T-cell memory formation after mild COVID-19. Across the study: TCR clusters largely stayed donor specific. Overall study results and limits: The finding that pre-infection memory included some responding clones suggested that cross-reactive memory joined. Confirmation was lacking for SARS-CoV-2 specificity of second-wave clones that peaked on day 37.

Sequenced: PBMCs or a T cell subset sorted from them (not recorded which). The gene calls are TRBV7-9 and TRBJ1-6; 7 bases map to TRBD1. This receptor was obtained from a man aged 18 to 35 who had mild COVID-19 (a few samples of this study predate the infection). Cell type and time point are not known. CDR3 DNA sequence: TGTGCCAGCACCATCACAGGGGTGACAATGAATTCACCCCTCCACTTT. Its protein is CASTITGVTMNSPLHF.